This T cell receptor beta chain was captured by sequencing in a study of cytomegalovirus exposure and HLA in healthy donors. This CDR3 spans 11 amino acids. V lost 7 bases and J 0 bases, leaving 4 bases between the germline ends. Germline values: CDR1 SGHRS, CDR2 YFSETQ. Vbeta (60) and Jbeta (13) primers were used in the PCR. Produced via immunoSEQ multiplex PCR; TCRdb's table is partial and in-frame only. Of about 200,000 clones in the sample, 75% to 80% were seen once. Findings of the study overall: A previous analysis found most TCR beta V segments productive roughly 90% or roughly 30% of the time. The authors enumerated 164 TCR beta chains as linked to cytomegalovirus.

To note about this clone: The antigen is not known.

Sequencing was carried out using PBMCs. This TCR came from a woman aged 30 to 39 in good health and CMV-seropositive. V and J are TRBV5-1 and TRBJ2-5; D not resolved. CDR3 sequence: CASLDQETQYF. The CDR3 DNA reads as TGCGCCAGCCTTGACCAAGAGACCCAGTACTTC.